This T cell receptor (beta chain) was recorded in a study of T cell responses to AZD1222 COVID-19 vaccine. Findings and caveats of the study: The study found vaccine-associated CD4 TCRs spanning spike, dominant at 160-218 and 743-854. Possibly, clonal diversity was underestimated; donors were largely white British and included more females. Spike-specific TCR breadth and depth both grew after two AZD1222 doses.

This CDR3 comprises 13 residues. Germline loops: CDR1 MNHEY, CDR2 SVGAGI. V was pared by 8 bases and J by 8 bases, with 18 bases between. Measured with immunoSEQ multiplex PCR; TCRdb has only the in-frame clones, and not every one. This sample yields 100,000 to 120,000 clones, of which roughly 90% are seen a single time; roughly 2.5% belongs to the top ten. About this clone itself: What it binds is not known.

The receptor was isolated from an adult in good health. The V call is TRBV6-5, the J call TRBJ1-2; tentative D call: TRBD1 (5 bases). The material was peripheral blood, obtained on day 0 of AZD1222 vaccination. The CDR3 sequence is CASSLGGVTGYTF. In nucleotides, the CDR3 is TGTGCCAGCTCCCTCGGGGGAGTAACAGGCTACACCTTC.